This T cell receptor (beta chain) is from a study of blood T cell repertoires in COVID-19. About the study: From the United States, Italy and Spain came samples of acute and convalescent COVID-19. PBMCs, B-cell-depleted T cells, or T cells were the source of the cDNA or gDNA that made up the material.

Recruited during active infection, patients (from Seattle) were subsequently followed longitudinally. This CDR3 is built from 16 residues. V was pared by 2 bases and J by 1 base, with 14 bases between. Germline V CDR1 and CDR2: MGHRA, YSYEKL. Under the authors' procedure: Using reference gene primer amplification, nucleated cell counts were estimated. This table comes from immunoSEQ multiplex PCR, and its TCRdb copy is limited to in-frame clones, with some not included. That table is the source of V, J and clone size, and D and trimming were worked out from the DNA. In the table there are roughly 180,000 clones, less than 95% of which are singletons.

The TCR originated in a young man with COVID-19, enrolled during active disease. Sequencing was carried out using peripheral blood. The chain recombines TRBV4-1 with TRBJ1-1; weak D call: TRBD1 (6 bases). The CDR3 bases are TGCGCCAGCAGCCAAATGGGAGGGACACGGAACACTGAAGCTTTCTTT. Encoded protein: CASSQMGGTRNTEAFF.